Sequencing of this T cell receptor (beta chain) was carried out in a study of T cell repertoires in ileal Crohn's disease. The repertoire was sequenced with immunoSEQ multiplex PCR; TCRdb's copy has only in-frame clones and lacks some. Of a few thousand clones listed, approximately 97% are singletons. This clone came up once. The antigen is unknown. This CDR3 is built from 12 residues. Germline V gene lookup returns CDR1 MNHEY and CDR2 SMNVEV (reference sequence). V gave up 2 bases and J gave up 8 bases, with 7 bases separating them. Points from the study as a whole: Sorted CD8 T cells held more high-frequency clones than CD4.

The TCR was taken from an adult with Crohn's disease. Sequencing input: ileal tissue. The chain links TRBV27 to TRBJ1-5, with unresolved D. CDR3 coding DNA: TGTGCCAGCAGTTTACCCGGGAAGCCCCAGCATTTT. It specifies CASSLPGKPQHF.